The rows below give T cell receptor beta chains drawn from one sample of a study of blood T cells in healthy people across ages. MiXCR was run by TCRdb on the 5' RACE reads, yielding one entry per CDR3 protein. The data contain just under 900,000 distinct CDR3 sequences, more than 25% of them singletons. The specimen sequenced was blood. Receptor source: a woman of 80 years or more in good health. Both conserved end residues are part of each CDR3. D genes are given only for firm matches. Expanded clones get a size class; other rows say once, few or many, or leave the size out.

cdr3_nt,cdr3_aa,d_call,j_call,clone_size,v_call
TGTGCCATCAGTGAGGGAGGCAGGCCCTATGGCTACACCTTC,CAISEGGRPYGYTF,NA,TRBJ1-2,NA,TRBV10-3
TGCAGCGTTGAACAAAACAAGCGCAATGAGCAGTACTTC,CSVEQNKRNEQYF,NA,TRBJ2-5,NA,TRBV29-1
TGCGCCAGCAGCCCCCAAACAGGGTTAGGGCAGCCCCAGCATTTT,CASSPQTGLGQPQHF,NA,TRBJ1-5,NA,TRBV4-1
TGCAGTGCTAGAGAACCACAGGGGGAAAAACTGTTTTTT,CSAREPQGEKLFF,TRBD1,TRBJ1-4,many,TRBV20-1
TGTGCCAGTGGTCCGGATGGGGAGACCCAGTACTTC,CASGPDGETQYF,NA,TRBJ2-5,few,TRBV19
TGTGCCAGCAGCTTAGTAGCGGGACAGGGGCCGAATGAAAAACTGTTTTTT,CASSLVAGQGPNEKLFF,TRBD1,TRBJ1-4,NA,TRBV11-2
TGTGCCAGCAGTTTTAAGGACAGGGATCTACTAAGCAATCAGTCCCAGCATTTT,CASSFKDRDLLSNQSQHF,TRBD1,TRBJ1-5,NA,TRBV7-9
TGTGCCAGCAGTTACTCGAGGCAGGGTGACAACTATGGCTACACCTTC,CASSYSRQGDNYGYTF,NA,TRBJ1-2,few,TRBV6-6
TGTGCCAGCAGTAAACGACAGGAACAGAACACTGAAGCTTTCTTT,CASSKRQEQNTEAFF,NA,TRBJ1-1,once,TRBV2
TGTGCCAGCAGGATAGGCCTCTTAAATCAGCCCCAGCATTTT,CASRIGLLNQPQHF,NA,TRBJ1-5,NA,TRBV28
TGTGCCAGCAGCGCAACCGGGACGACAGATACGCAGTATTTT,CASSATGTTDTQYF,NA,TRBJ2-3,many,TRBV7-2
TGTGCCAGCAGTAAGGGGGGAAGCTCCTACGAGCAGTACTTC,CASSKGGSSYEQYF,NA,TRBJ2-7,NA,TRBV7-9
TGTGCCAGCAGCGACGGGCGTGGCTACACCTTC,CASSDGRGYTF,NA,TRBJ1-2,many,TRBV27
TGTGCCAGCAGCGTGGACAGGGAAAGTTGGAATGAGCAGTTCTTC,CASSVDRESWNEQFF,TRBD1,TRBJ2-1,many,TRBV9
TGTGCCTGGAGTCGAGACAGCTACGAGCAGTACTTC,CAWSRDSYEQYF,NA,TRBJ2-7,NA,TRBV30
TGCAGTGCTAGACCTAAACCGGGACTAGCGGTTTCCCAAGAGACCCAGTACTTC,CSARPKPGLAVSQETQYF,TRBD2,TRBJ2-5,many,TRBV20-1
TGCAGCGTCGGGACAGAAGAGACCCAGTACTTC,CSVGTEETQYF,TRBD1,TRBJ2-5,many,TRBV29-1
TGCAGTGCTAGAGCTACTGGGCTCTCGTATAGGGAGCAGTACTTC,CSARATGLSYREQYF,NA,TRBJ2-4,many,TRBV20-1
TGTGCCAGCAGTTACTCGAGATCACCCCTCCACTTT,CASSYSRSPLHF,NA,TRBJ1-6,many,TRBV6-2/TRBV6-3
TGTGCCAGCTCAGCGGACAGGGCAAGAGCAGATACGCAGTATTTT,CASSADRARADTQYF,TRBD1,TRBJ2-3,many,TRBV18